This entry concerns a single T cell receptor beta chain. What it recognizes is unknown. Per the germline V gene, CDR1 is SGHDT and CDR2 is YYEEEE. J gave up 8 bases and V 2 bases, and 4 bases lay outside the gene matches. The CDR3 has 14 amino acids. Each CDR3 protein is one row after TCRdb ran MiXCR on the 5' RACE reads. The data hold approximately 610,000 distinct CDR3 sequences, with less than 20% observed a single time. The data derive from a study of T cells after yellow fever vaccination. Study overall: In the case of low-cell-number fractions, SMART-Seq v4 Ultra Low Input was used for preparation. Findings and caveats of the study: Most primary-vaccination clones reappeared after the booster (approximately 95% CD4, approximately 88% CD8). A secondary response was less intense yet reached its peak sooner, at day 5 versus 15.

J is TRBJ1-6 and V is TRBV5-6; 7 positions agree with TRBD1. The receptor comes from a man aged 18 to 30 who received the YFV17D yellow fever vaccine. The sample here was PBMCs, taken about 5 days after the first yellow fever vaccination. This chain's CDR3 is CASSLQGKHSPLHF. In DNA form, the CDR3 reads TGTGCCAGCAGCTTACAGGGGAAGCATTCACCCCTCCACTTT.